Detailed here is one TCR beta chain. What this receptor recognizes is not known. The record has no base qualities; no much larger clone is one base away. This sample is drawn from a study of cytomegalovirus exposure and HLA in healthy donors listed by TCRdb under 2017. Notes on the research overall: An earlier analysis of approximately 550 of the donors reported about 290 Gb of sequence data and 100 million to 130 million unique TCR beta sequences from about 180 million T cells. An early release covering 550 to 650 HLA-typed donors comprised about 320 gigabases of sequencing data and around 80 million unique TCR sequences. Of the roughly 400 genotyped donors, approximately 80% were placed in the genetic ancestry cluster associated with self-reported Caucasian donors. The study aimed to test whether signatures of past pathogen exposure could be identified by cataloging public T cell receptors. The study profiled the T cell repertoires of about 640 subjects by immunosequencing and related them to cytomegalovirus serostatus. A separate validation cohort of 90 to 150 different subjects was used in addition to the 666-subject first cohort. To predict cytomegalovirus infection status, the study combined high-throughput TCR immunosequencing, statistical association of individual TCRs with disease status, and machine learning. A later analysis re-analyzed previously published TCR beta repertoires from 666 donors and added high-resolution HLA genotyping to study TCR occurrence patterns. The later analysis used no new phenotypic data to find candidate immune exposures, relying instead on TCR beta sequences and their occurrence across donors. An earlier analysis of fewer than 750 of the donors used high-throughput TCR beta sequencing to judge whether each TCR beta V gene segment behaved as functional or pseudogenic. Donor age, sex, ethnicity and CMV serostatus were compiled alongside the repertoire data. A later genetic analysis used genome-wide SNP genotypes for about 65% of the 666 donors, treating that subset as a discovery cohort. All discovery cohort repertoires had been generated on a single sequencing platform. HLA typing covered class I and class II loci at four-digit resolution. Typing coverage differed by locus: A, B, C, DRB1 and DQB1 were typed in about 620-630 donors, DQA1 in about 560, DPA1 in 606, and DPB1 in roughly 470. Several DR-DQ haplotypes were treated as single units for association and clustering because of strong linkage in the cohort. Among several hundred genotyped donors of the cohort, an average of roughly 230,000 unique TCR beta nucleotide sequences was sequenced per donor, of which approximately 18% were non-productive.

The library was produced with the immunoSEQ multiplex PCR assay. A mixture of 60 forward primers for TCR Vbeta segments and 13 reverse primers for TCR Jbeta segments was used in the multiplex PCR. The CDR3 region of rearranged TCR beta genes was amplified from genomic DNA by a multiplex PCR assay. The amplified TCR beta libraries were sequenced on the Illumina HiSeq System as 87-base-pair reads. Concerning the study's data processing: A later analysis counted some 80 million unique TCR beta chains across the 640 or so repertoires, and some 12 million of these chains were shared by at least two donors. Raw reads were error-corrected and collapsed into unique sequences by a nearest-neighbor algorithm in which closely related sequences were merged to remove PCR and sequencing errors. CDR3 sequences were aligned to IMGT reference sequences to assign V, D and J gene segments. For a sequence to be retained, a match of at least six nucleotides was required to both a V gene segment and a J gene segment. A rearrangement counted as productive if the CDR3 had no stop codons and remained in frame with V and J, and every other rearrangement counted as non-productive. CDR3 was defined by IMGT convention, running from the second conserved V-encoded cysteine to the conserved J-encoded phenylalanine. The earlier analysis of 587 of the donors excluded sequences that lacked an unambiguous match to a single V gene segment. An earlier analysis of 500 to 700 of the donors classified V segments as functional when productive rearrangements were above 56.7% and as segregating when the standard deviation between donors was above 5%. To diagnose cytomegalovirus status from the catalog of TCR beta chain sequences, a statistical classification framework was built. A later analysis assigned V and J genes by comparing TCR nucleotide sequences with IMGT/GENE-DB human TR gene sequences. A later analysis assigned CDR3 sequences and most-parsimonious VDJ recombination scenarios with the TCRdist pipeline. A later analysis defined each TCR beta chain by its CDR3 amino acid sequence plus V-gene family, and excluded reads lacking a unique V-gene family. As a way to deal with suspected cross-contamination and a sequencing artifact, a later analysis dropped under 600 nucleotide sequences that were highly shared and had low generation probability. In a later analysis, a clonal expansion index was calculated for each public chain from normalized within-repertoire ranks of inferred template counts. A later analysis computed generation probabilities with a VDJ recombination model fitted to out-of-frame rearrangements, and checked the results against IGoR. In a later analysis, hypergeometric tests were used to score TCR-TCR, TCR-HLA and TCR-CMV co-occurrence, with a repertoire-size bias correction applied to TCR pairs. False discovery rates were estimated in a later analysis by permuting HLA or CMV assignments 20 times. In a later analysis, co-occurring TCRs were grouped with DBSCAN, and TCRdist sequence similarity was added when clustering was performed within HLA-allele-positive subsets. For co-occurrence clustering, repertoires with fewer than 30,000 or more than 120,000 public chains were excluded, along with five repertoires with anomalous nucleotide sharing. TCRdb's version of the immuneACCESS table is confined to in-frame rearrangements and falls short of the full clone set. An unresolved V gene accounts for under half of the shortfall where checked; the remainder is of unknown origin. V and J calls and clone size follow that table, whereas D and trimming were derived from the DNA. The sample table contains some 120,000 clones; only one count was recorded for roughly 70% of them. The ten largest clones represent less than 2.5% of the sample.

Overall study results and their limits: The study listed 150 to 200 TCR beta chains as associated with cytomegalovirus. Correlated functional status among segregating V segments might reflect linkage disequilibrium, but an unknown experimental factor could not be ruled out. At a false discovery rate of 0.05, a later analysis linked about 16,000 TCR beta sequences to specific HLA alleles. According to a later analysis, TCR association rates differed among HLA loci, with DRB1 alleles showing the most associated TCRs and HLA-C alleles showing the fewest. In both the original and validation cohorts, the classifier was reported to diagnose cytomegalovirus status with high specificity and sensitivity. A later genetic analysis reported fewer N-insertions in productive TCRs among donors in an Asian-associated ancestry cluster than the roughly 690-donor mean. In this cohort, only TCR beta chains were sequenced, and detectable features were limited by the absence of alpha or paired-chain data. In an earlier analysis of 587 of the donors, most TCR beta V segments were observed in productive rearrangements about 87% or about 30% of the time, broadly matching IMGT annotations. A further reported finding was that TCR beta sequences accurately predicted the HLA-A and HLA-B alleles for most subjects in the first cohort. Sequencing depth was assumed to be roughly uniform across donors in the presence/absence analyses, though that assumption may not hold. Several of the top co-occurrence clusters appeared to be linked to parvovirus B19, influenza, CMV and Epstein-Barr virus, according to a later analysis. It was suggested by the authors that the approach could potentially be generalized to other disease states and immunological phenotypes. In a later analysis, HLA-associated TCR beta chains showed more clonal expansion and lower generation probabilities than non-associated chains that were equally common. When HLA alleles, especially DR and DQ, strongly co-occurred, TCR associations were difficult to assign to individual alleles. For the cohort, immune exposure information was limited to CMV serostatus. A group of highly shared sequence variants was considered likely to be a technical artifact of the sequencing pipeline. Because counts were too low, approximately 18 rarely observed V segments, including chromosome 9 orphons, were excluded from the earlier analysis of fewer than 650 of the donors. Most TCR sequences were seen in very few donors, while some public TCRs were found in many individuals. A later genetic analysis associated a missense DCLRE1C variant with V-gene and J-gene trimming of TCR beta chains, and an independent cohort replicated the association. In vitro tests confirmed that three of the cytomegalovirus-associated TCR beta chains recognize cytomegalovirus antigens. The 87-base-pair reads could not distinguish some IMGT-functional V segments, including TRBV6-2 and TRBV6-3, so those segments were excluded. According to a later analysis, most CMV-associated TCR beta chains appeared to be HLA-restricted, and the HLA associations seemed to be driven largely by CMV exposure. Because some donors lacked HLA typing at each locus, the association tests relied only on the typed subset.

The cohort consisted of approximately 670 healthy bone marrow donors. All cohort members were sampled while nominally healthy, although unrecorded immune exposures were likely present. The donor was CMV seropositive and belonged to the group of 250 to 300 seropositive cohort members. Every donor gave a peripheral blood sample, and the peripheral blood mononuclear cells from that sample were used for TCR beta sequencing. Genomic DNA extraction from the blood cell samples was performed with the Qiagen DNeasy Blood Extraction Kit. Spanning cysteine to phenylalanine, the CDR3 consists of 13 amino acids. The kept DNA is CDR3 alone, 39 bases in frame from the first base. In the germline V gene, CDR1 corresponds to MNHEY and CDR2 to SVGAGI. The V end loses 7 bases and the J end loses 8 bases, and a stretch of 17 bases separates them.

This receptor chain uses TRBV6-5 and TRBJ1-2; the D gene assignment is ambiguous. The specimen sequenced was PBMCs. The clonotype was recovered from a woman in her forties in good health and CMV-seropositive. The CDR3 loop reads CASIGEEAGGYTF. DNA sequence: TGTGCCAGCATCGGGGAGGAAGCGGGCGGCTACACCTTC.